These 13 T cell receptor beta chains share one sample of origin, sequenced in a study of OX40 agonist ivuxolimab in advanced cancers. Repertoires were generated with immunoSEQ multiplex PCR, while TCRdb's copy carries only in-frame clones and drops some. This table has about 35,000 clones, 70% to 85% appearing once. The sample in question was CD4+ or CD8+ T cells sorted from blood, obtained in a trial of the OX40 agonist ivuxolimab. The source is an adult with an advanced solid tumor such as melanoma, head and neck, liver or kidney cancer.

This clone occurred a few times. V is TRBV4-1 and J is TRBJ2-7; 10 positions match TRBD2. This CDR3 spans 13 amino acids. Trimming at V came to 6 bases and at J to 6 bases, leaving 5 bases not matched to a gene. Germline-derived CDR1 and CDR2 are MGHRA and YSYEKL. Written as DNA, the CDR3 is TGCGCCAGCAGGGCTAGCGGGAGTGTCGAGCAGTACTTC. Encoded protein: CASRASGSVEQYF.

This clone turned up a few times. The chain recombines TRBV28 with TRBJ1-4; 10 bases align to TRBD1. J gave up 4 bases and V 6 bases, and 17 bases lay outside the gene matches. CDR3 size: 19 residues. Germline CDR1 is MDHEN and CDR2 is SYDVKM. CDR3 nucleotides: TGTGCCAGCAGCATACTCAGTATCCGGGACAGGGGAGTTAATGAAAAACTGTTTTTT. Translated: CASSILSIRDRGVNEKLFF.

The chain combines TRBV19 with TRBJ2-7; 7 nucleotides agree with TRBD1. This CDR3 has 15 amino acids. Germline V lookup: CDR1 LNHDA, CDR2 SQIVND (reference sequence). The J segment lost 5 bases and the V segment lost 2 bases, leaving 9 bases of the junction unmatched. CDR3 DNA sequence: TGTGCCAGTAGTATAACACTGGGACAGACTCACGAGCAGTACTTC. It codes for CASSITLGQTHEQYF. The variable domain in full, with the rest retrieved from reference TRBV19 and TRBJ2-7, is DGGITQSPKYLFRKEGQNVTLSCEQNLNHDAMYWYRQDPGQGLRLIYYSQIVNDFQKGDIAEGYSVSREKKESFPLTVTSAQKNPTAFYLCASSITLGQTHEQYFGPGTRLTVT.

Remarks on this clone: Compared with germline, one end of the junction differs, possibly owing to a read error. The chain carries TRBV5-4 and TRBJ2-3; D call uncertain. Germline V CDR1 and CDR2: SGHNT, YYREEE (reference sequence). The CDR3 covers 12 residues. CDR3 protein: CTSSLEGDTQYF. CDR3 DNA sequence: TGTACCAGCAGCTTGGAAGGAGATACGCAGTATTTT.

The CDR3 region has the DNA TGCGCCAGCAGCTTGGCTTACGGACTAGCGGGGGTCCCGTACTTC. This translates into CASSLAYGLAGVPYF. The chain is built from TRBV5-1 and TRBJ2-7; 13 bases agree with TRBD2. This CDR3 has 15 residues. Germline CDR1 is SGHRS and CDR2 is YFSETQ. The V segment lost 0 bases and the J segment 12 bases; nucleotides outside the gene matches: 9.

V and J are TRBV27 and TRBJ2-7; D may be TRBD2 (5 bases). The CDR3 length is 15 residues. Between the trimmed V and J ends, which lost 5 bases and 3 bases, there was a span of 17 bases. Germline V gives CDR1 MNHEY, CDR2 SMNVEV (reference sequence). The CDR3 is CASSVHSGSRYEQYF. Here the CDR3 DNA reads TGTGCCAGCAGTGTACACAGCGGTTCCCGCTACGAGCAGTACTTC.

This clone has a single count. The chain uses TRBV6-5 and TRBJ2-7; 7 bases fit TRBD1. The V gene end was trimmed by 0 bases and the J gene end by 2 bases; junction bases not matched to a gene: 1. The CDR3 covers 14 residues. The V gene's germline CDR1 is MNHEY and CDR2 SVGAGI. The CDR3 spells CASSYSQGAYEQYF. The CDR3 DNA sequence: TGTGCCAGCAGTTACTCTCAGGGGGCCTACGAGCAGTACTTC.

The chain links TRBV7-6 to TRBJ2-5, with unresolved D. Per germline, CDR1 SGHVS and CDR2 FNYEAQ. V was pared by 2 bases and J by 5 bases, with 6 bases between. This CDR3 has 12 residues. CDR3: CASSLSGETQYF. The CDR3 nucleotides are TGTGCCAGCAGCTTATCGGGTGAGACCCAGTACTTC.

V usage is TRBV2 and J usage is TRBJ1-1; TRBD1 is a possible D gene (6 bases). V dropped 8 bases and J dropped 1 base, with 11 bases sitting between them. Per the germline V gene, CDR1 is SNHLY and CDR2 is FYNNEI. The CDR3 loop spans 13 amino acids. CDR3 region: CASPGVGNTEAFF. Here the CDR3 DNA reads TGTGCCAGCCCAGGGGTTGGGAACACTGAAGCTTTCTTT.

The chain uses TRBV2 and TRBJ2-7, with D unresolved. The V gene's germline CDR1 is SNHLY and CDR2 FYNNEI. V was shortened by 4 bases and J by 3 bases, with 10 bases between the two germline ends. This CDR3 has 13 residues. CDR3 in amino acids: CASSGRVDYEQYF. The DNA of the CDR3 is TGTGCCAGCAGTGGTAGGGTGGACTACGAGCAGTACTTC.

The chain couples TRBV12-1 to TRBJ1-5; the table gives TRBD1 as D, unverified against the DNA. TRBV12-1 is labeled a pseudogene. The CDR3 is made up of 17 amino acids. The CDR3, as DNA: TGTGCCAGCAGCTTTGTCCGTGGGGCGTGGGGCAATCAGCCCCAGCATTTT. Protein product: CASSFVRGAWGNQPQHF.

The gene calls are TRBV4-1 and TRBJ2-5; D may match TRBD1 or TRBD2 (6 bases each). Germline V CDR1 and CDR2: MGHRA, YSYEKL. CDR3 length: 18 residues. The V gene lost 0 bases and the J gene lost 1 base, with 18 bases spanning the gap. CDR3 bases: TGCGCCAGCAGCCAAGATCTAGGGGGAGGTACGGTCCAAGAGACCCAGTACTTC. This translates into CASSQDLGGGTVQETQYF.

The chain couples TRBV7-2 to TRBJ1-2, with a tentative D call TRBD1 (5 bases). The CDR3 is 14 amino acids. Looked up from germline, CDR1 is SGHTA and CDR2 is FQGNSA. V was shortened by 5 bases and J by 2 bases, with 12 bases between the two germline ends. CDR3 nucleotide sequence: TGTGCCAGCAGCCCCGGGACGGAGAACTATGGCTACACCTTC. This codes for CASSPGTENYGYTF.